This entry concerns a single T cell receptor beta chain. The treatment was: randomized to nivolumab then ipilimumab (arm A) or the reverse (arm B). This specimen comes from a study of sequential checkpoint blockade in melanoma. CDR3 length: 15 amino acids. Trimming removed 2 bases at V and 0 bases at J, with 9 bases between. CDR1 is MGHRA, CDR2 YSYEKL, per germline. The assay was immunoSEQ multiplex PCR, and TCRdb's table has in-frame clones only and misses some. Of approximately 31,000 clones listed, approximately 86% are singletons. The origin of this receptor is a human donor with melanoma. This sequence joins TRBV4-1 and TRBJ2-3; maybe TRBD2 (5 bases). The input for sequencing was CD8+ T cells sorted from blood (inferred from file names), taken from a patient given nivolumab and ipilimumab in sequence. The CDR3: CASSQTRGSTDTQYF. In DNA form, the CDR3 reads TGCGCCAGCAGCCAAACTCGCGGGAGCACAGATACGCAGTATTTT.